These T cell receptor beta chains were read from a single sample in a study of blood T cell repertoires in COVID-19. Data came from immunoSEQ multiplex PCR; TCRdb stores just in-frame clones and leaves some out. The sample contains fewer than 150,000 clones, about 80% of which appear only once. Sequenced input: peripheral blood. Receptors originate from a human donor in a cohort sampled during active COVID-19. CDR3s include the opening cysteine and the closing phenylalanine or tryptophan.

v_call: TRBV28; cdr3_aa: CASSLLHRGEQYF
v_call: TRBV3-1/TRBV3-2; cdr3_aa: CASSQLIQETQYF
v_call: TRBV15; cdr3_aa: CATSRESAGTPLDTQYF
v_call: TRBV14; cdr3_aa: CASSQNFGATGGQFF
v_call: TRBV3-1/TRBV3-2; cdr3_aa: CASSQDSGTGAAFF
v_call: TRBV7-2; cdr3_aa: CASSRDRVGNQPQHF
v_call: TRBV9; cdr3_aa: CASRGQSNTGELFF
v_call: TRBV7-9; cdr3_aa: CASSQGSGNQPQHF
v_call: TRBV12-5; cdr3_aa: CASAGQLGYEQYF
v_call: TRBV19; cdr3_aa: CASSIDLAGGTGELFF
v_call: TRBV30; cdr3_aa: CAWSLTGDTYNEQFF
v_call: TRBV11-1; cdr3_aa: CASSPQGQGGTEAFF
v_call: TRBV7-9; cdr3_aa: CASSLTGGGDYGYTF
v_call: TRBV29-1; cdr3_aa: CSVEGRANTEAFF
v_call: TRBV20-1; cdr3_aa: CSASRGLNTGELFF
v_call: TRBV9; cdr3_aa: CASSVARRDNEQFF
v_call: TRBV5-4; cdr3_aa: CASSLQGAVGTEAFF
v_call: TRBV6-1; cdr3_aa: CASSEGSAGELFF
v_call: TRBV19; cdr3_aa: CASSIHWTEDMNTEAFF
v_call: TRBV7-2; cdr3_aa: CASTLGTMGYTF
v_call: TRBV14; cdr3_aa: CASSYGNPPGNTIYF
v_call: TRBV6-5; cdr3_aa: CASSRSGNEQYF
v_call: TRBV9; cdr3_aa: CASSAIQGASYNEQFF
v_call: TRBV29-1; cdr3_aa: CSAAGATNEKLFF
v_call: TRBV6-6; cdr3_aa: CASSAPGLHNEQFF
v_call: TRBV9; cdr3_aa: CASSVEGEHNSPLHF
v_call: TRBV3-1/TRBV3-2; cdr3_aa: CASSLRGITGELFF
v_call: TRBV7-9; cdr3_aa: CASSRTGVGTEAFF
v_call: TRBV6-5; cdr3_aa: CASSLGRGTDTQYF
v_call: TRBV7-9; cdr3_aa: CASSVGTGFSYEQYF
v_call: TRBV9; cdr3_aa: CASSSLDEQYF
v_call: TRBV29-1; cdr3_aa: CSVRGTEAFF
v_call: TRBV6-4; cdr3_aa: CASSDSDRAPGELFF
v_call: TRBV4-2; cdr3_aa: CASSQETTGASNEQYF
v_call: TRBV5-1; cdr3_aa: CASSLASGFANYGYTF
v_call: TRBV4-2; cdr3_aa: CASSQVMNTEAFF
v_call: TRBV27; cdr3_aa: CASSFYGGAEAFF
v_call: TRBV2; cdr3_aa: CASSEQGGGQPQHF
v_call: TRBV5-1; cdr3_aa: CASSLEAGGNSPLHF
v_call: TRBV18; cdr3_aa: CASSPIGTGELFF
v_call: TRBV28; cdr3_aa: CASRGGVGRNNSPLHF
v_call: TRBV28; cdr3_aa: CASRETSGGYNEQFF
v_call: TRBV7-9; cdr3_aa: CASSPGQANEKLFF
v_call: TRBV12-3/TRBV12-4; cdr3_aa: CASTRSDTQYF
v_call: TRBV6-5; cdr3_aa: CASSYGQGVYEQYF
v_call: TRBV7-3; cdr3_aa: CASSFTGDYGYTF
v_call: TRBV5-6; cdr3_aa: CASTGVAGYTF
v_call: TRBV3-1/TRBV3-2; cdr3_aa: CASHGGGRETQYF
v_call: TRBV6-1; cdr3_aa: CASSEGLAGTRSSYEQYF
v_call: TRBV15; cdr3_aa: CATSRGSLREQYF
v_call: TRBV7-9; cdr3_aa: CASSLRGEQFF
v_call: TRBV7-2; cdr3_aa: CASSPPDRAKNIQYF
v_call: TRBV7-2; cdr3_aa: CASSLRGKVAGNQETQYF
v_call: TRBV18; cdr3_aa: CASSPEGGNNSPLHF
v_call: TRBV5-1; cdr3_aa: CASRGSSYEQYF
v_call: TRBV6-4; cdr3_aa: CASSDSGRSNSPLHF
v_call: TRBV18; cdr3_aa: CASSADREAEAFF
v_call: TRBV3-1/TRBV3-2; cdr3_aa: CASSQNSLNTEAFF
v_call: TRBV5-1; cdr3_aa: CASSYLAGAEQFF